The subject of this entry is one T cell receptor beta chain. Its antigen is unidentified. Trimming shortened V by 0 bases and J by 8 bases, and 7 bases separated the two germline ends. The CDR3 is 11 amino acids. CDR1 is GTSNPN, CDR2 SVGIG, per germline (reference sequence). Profiling relied on immunoSEQ multiplex PCR, and the TCRdb table lists in-frame clones only, not all of them. The data show around 100,000 clones, with just over 90% seen just once and about 0.2% held by the top ten. This specimen comes from a study of graft-versus-host responses after intestinal transplantation. About the research overall: Following induction with anti-thymocyte globulin, all recipients were given tacrolimus and steroids for two to three years.

The specimen comprised unstimulated CD4+ T cells sorted from spleen or lymph node cells, sampled before transplant. This rearrangement joins TRBV30 to TRBJ1-2; D not certain. This clonotype was sampled from a human donor who was the organ donor for an intestinal transplant. In DNA, the CDR3 is TGTGCCTGGAGTGTAGGAGAGGGCTACACCTTC. Translating it yields CAWSVGEGYTF.